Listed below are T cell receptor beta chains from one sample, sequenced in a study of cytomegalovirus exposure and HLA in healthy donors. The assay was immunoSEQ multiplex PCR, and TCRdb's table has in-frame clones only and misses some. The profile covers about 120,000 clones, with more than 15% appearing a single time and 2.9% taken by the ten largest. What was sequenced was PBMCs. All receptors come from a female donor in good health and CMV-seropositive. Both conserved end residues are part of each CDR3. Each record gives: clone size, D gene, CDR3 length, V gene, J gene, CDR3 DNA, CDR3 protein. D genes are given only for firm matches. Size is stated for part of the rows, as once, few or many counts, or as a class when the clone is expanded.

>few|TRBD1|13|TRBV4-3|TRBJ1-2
TGCGCCAGCAGCCCCTACAGGGGCTATGGCTACACCTTC
CASSPYRGYGYTF
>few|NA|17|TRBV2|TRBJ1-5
TGTGCCAGCAGTGAGGGTATTTCGGCAGGGACAAATCAGCCCCAGCATTTT
CASSEGISAGTNQPQHF
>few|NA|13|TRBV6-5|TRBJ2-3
TGTGCCAGCAGACGGCCCGGGTCAGATACGCAGTATTTT
CASRRPGSDTQYF
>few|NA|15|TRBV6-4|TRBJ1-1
TGTGCCAGCAGCGCAATGCCCGGGGGTCGCACTGAAGCTTTCTTT
CASSAMPGGRTEAFF
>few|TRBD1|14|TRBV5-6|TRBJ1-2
TGTGCCAGCAGCTTGGGAGCAGGGGGTGCTGGCTACACCTTC
CASSLGAGGAGYTF
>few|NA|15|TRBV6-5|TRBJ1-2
TGTGCCAGCAGTTACTCCCGGGGTGCTAACTATGGCTACACCTTC
CASSYSRGANYGYTF
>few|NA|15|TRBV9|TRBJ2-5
TGTGCCAGCAGCGTTGGGCTATCGAACCAAGAGACCCAGTACTTC
CASSVGLSNQETQYF
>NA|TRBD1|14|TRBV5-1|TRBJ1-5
TGCGCCAGCAGCACAGGGGAGGAGGATCAGCCCCAGCATTTT
CASSTGEEDQPQHF
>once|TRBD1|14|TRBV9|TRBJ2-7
TGTGCCAGCAGCGCCCTGGACAGGTCCTACGAGCAGTACTTC
CASSALDRSYEQYF
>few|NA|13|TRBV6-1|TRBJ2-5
TGTGCCAGCAGTGACCTAACTTGGGAGACCCAGTACTTC
CASSDLTWETQYF
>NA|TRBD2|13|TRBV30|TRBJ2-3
TGTGCCTGGAGTGTGGGACTAGCAGATACGCAGTATTTT
CAWSVGLADTQYF
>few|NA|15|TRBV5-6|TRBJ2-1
TGTGCCAGCGACTGGGGGGTTAGCTCCTACAATGAGCAGTTCTTC
CASDWGVSSYNEQFF
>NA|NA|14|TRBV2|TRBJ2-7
TGTGCCAGCAGTGATCAGGGCTCCTCCTACGAGCAGTACTTC
CASSDQGSSYEQYF
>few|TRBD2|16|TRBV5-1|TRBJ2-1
TGCGCCAGCAGCGGGACTAGCGGGAACTCCTACAATGAGCAGTTCTTC
CASSGTSGNSYNEQFF
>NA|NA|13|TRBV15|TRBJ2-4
TGTGCCACCAGCAGAGTACGGGGTGTCATTCAGTACTTC
CATSRVRGVIQYF
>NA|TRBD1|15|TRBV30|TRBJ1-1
TGTGCCTGGAGTGACCTTGGAGGGGGCAACACTGAAGCTTTCTTT
CAWSDLGGGNTEAFF
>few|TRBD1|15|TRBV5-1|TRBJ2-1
TGCGCCAGCAGCTTAGGGACAGGGGGCGGGAATGAGCAGTTCTTC
CASSLGTGGGNEQFF
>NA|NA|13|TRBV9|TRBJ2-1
TGTGCCAGCAGCCCAGACAGTTACAATGAGCAGTTCTTC
CASSPDSYNEQFF
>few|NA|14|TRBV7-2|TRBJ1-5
TGTGCCAGCAGCGAGAGGACACAAGTGGGGCCCCAGCATTTT
CASSERTQVGPQHF
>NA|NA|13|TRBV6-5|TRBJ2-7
TGTGCCAGCAGGTACCGGAGCTCCTACGAGCAGTACTTC
CASRYRSSYEQYF
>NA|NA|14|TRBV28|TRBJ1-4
TGTGCCAGCAGCCAAACAGGGATCAATGAAAAACTGTTTTTT
CASSQTGINEKLFF
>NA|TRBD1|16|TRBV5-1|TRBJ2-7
TGCGCCAGCAGCTTGCTGGGAGGACAGGGGTTTGGCGAGCAGTACTTC
CASSLLGGQGFGEQYF
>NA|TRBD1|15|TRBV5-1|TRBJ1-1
TGCGCCAGCAGCGCCGGGACAGGGGGTTGGACTGAAGCTTTCTTT
CASSAGTGGWTEAFF
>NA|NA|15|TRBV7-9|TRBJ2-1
TGTGCCAGCAGCTTTCCGGGAGTGTTGAGAGCTGAGCAGTTCTTC
CASSFPGVLRAEQFF
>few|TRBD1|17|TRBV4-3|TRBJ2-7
TGCGCCAGCAGCCAAGGATTCGGAACAGGGGGTTTCTACGAGCAGTACTTC
CASSQGFGTGGFYEQYF
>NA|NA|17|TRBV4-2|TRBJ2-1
TGTGCCAGCAGCCAAGAAGGTAGTGCTAGCTCCTACAATGAGCAGTTCTTC
CASSQEGSASSYNEQFF
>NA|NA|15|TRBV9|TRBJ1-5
TGTGCCAGCAGCGTAGGGGGAGTTAGCAATCAGCCCCAGCATTTT
CASSVGGVSNQPQHF
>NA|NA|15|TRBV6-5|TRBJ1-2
TGTGCCAGCAGTTACTGGGTGGACAGTAACTATGGCTACACCTTC
CASSYWVDSNYGYTF
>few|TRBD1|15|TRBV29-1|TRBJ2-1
TGCAGCGTTAGCGGCGGGACAGGGATTTACAATGAGCAGTTCTTC
CSVSGGTGIYNEQFF
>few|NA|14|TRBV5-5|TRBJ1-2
TGTGCCAGCGCCATGGCCCGATTTAACTATGGCTACACCTTC
CASAMARFNYGYTF
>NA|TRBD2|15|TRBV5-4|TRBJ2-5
TGTGCCAGCAGCACCCTAGCGGATGTCTCGGGGACCCAGTACTTC
CASSTLADVSGTQYF
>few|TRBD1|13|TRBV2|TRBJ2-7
TGTGCCACAACCGGGACAGGGGCCTTCGAGCAGTACTTC
CATTGTGAFEQYF
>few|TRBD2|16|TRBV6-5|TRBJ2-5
TGTGCCAGCAGTTATTATAGCGGGGGGCTCCAAGAGACCCAGTACTTC
CASSYYSGGLQETQYF
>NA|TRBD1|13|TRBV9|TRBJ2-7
TGTGCCAGCAGCGTAGACAGGGGGCGGGAGCAGTACTTC
CASSVDRGREQYF
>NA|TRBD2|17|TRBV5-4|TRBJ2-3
TGTGCCAGCAGCTTGTTTGGGACTAGCGGAGGCGGGGATACGCAGTATTTT
CASSLFGTSGGGDTQYF
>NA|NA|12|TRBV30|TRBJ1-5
TGTGCCTGGAGTGTCAGAAATCAGCCCCAGCATTTT
CAWSVRNQPQHF
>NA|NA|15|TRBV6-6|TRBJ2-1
TGTGCCAGCAGAACCGGGGAACGAAAAGGCAATGAGCAGTTCTTC
CASRTGERKGNEQFF
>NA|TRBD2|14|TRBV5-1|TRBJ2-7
TGCGCCAGCAGCTTATCCGGGGGGGGGTACGAGCAGTACTTC
CASSLSGGGYEQYF
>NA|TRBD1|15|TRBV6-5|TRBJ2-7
TGTGCCAGCAGTTACTCCCCGGGACAGAGTTACGAGCAGTACTTC
CASSYSPGQSYEQYF
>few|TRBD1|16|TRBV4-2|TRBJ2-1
TGTGCCAGCAGCCAAGCGGACAGGGGGCTCTACAATGAGCAGTTCTTC
CASSQADRGLYNEQFF
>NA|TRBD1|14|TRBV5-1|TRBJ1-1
TGCGCCAGCAGCTTGGGGACAGGGGACACTGAAGCTTTCTTT
CASSLGTGDTEAFF
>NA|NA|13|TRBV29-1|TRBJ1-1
TGCAGCGGGAGATTAGACAGGAACACTGAAGCTTTCTTT
CSGRLDRNTEAFF